This T cell receptor (beta chain) was profiled in a study of T cell responses to AZD1222 COVID-19 vaccine. For the study at large: Researchers grouped second doses given at about 4 or about 12 weeks into one pool.

Comments on this clone: Its antigen is unknown.

Repertoires were generated with immunoSEQ multiplex PCR, while TCRdb's copy carries only in-frame clones and drops some. The repertoire holds approximately 110,000 clones, with approximately 90% as singletons. The study's findings and limits: Of spike-specific TCRs, nearly half reportedly target regions left unmutated in variants. Clonal diversity may have been underestimated, and the donors were mostly white British, with more females than males. Baseline testing showed seropositivity in only a handful of AZD1222 recipients.

Looked up from germline, CDR1 is PRHDT and CDR2 is FYEKMQ (reference sequence). The CDR3 is made up of 16 amino acids. Trimming took 7 bases from V and 0 from J, leaving 16 bases between them. Sequences were derived from peripheral blood, sampled on day 0 of AZD1222 vaccination. This receptor was identified in an adult in good health. The chain is built from TRBV13 and TRBJ1-3; no reliable D call. In DNA form, the CDR3 reads TGTGCCAGCAAGGCGGCGCCGTTAACCTCTGGAAACACCATATATTTT. Encoded protein: CASKAAPLTSGNTIYF.